What follows are 22 T cell receptor beta chains derived from one specimen sequenced in a study of blood T cell repertoires in COVID-19. The repertoire was sequenced with immunoSEQ multiplex PCR; TCRdb's copy has only in-frame clones and lacks some. The profile shows roughly 260,000 clones, approximately 86% of them singletons. Sequencing was carried out using peripheral blood. The receptors derive from a man aged 35 to 55 who had recovered from COVID-19.

Concerning this clone itself: The same CDR3 is also encoded by other DNA sequences in this sample. The chain uses TRBV5-6 and TRBJ2-2, with D possibly matching TRBD2 (6 bases). This CDR3 comprises 16 residues. The germline gives CDR1 SGHDT, CDR2 YYEEEE. Trimming took 0 bases from V and 0 from J, leaving 9 bases between them. CDR3 protein: CASSLVGGANTGELFF. Here the CDR3 DNA reads TGTGCCAGCAGCTTGGTGGGCGGGGCGAACACCGGGGAGCTGTTTTTT.

The CDR3 loop is CASSLTRDTQYF. The CDR3 DNA sequence: TGTGCCAGCAGCTTAACTAGGGATACGCAGTATTTT. The V gene is TRBV7-2, the J gene TRBJ2-3; the D gene is possibly TRBD2 (5 bases). V lost 2 bases and J lost 6, with 6 bases in between. Germline V gene data show CDR1 as SGHTA and CDR2 as FQGNSA. The CDR3 consists of 12 residues.

The gene calls are TRBV7-9 and TRBJ2-7, with D unresolved. Germline-derived CDR1 and CDR2 are SEHNR and FQNEAQ (reference sequence). V lost 1 base, J lost 6 bases, and 4 bases lay in between. The CDR3 covers 11 residues. The chain's CDR3 is CASSLEREQYF. Written as DNA, the CDR3 is TGTGCCAGCAGCTTAGAGCGCGAGCAGTACTTC. The variable domain in full, with the rest retrieved from reference TRBV7-9 and TRBJ2-7, is DTGVSQNPRHKITKRGQNVTFRCDPISEHNRLYWYRQTLGQGPEFLTYFQNEAQLEKSRLLSDRFSAERPKGSFSTLEIQRTEQGDSAMYLCASSLEREQYFGPGTRLTVT.

The chain uses TRBV5-4 and TRBJ2-5; 7 bases fit TRBD2. With 4 bases clipped from V and 3 bases from J, the junction kept 6 bases outside the gene matches. The length of the CDR3 is 14 residues. Germline V gives CDR1 SGHNT, CDR2 YYREEE (reference sequence). The CDR3 spells CASSGSGIEETQYF. CDR3 in DNA: TGTGCCAGCAGCGGGAGCGGGATCGAAGAGACCCAGTACTTC.

This chain links TRBV7-2 with TRBJ1-4, with D possibly TRBD1 on 6 matching bases. CDR3 length equals 15 residues. Trimming left V 1 base short and J 7 bases short, with 13 bases between. Germline lookup yields CDR1 SGHTA and CDR2 FQGNSA. CDR3 protein: CASSLGGLQGEKLFF. CDR3 sequence (DNA): TGTGCCAGCAGCTTAGGCGGGTTACAGGGTGAAAAACTGTTTTTT.

The chain carries TRBV7-2 and TRBJ2-7, with 14 bases fitting TRBD2. The V gene end was trimmed by 2 bases and the J gene end by 5 bases; junction bases not matched to a gene: 8. This CDR3 has 17 residues. The germline gives CDR1 SGHTA, CDR2 FQGNSA. The CDR3 sequence is CASSLKRTSGGIDEQYF. The CDR3 DNA is TGTGCCAGCAGCTTAAAAAGGACTAGCGGGGGGATCGACGAGCAGTACTTC.

V usage is TRBV7-2 and J usage is TRBJ2-2; no definite D call. This CDR3 has 12 amino acids. With 4 bases removed from V and 3 bases from J, the gap between germline ends came to 3 bases. The germline V gene encodes CDR1 SGHTA and CDR2 FQGNSA. This chain's CDR3 is CASSSDTGELFF. CDR3 bases: TGTGCCAGCAGCTCCGACACCGGGGAGCTGTTTTTT.

V and J are TRBV6-1 and TRBJ1-5, with TRBD1 matching 7 bases. V shed 4 bases, J shed 0 bases, and the junction held 12 bases outside the gene matches. The CDR3 contains 18 residues. CDR1 is MNHNS, CDR2 SASEGT, per germline. In DNA form, the CDR3 reads TGTGCCAGCAGTGCCTCCCTGACAGGGCCGGTTAGCAATCAGCCCCAGCATTTT. The encoded protein is CASSASLTGPVSNQPQHF.

The CDR3 bases are TGTGCCAGCAGTGAACTGCAGACGGGGTCCAACGAGCAGTACTTC. Translated, it gives CASSELQTGSNEQYF. J is TRBJ2-7 and V is TRBV6-1, with D possibly TRBD2 on 5 matching bases. The ends were cut back, 2 bases at V and 5 bases at J, with 16 bases in the middle. The CDR3 covers 15 residues. CDR1 MNHNS and CDR2 SASEGT come from the germline V gene.

The J gene is TRBJ1-2, the V gene TRBV6-2 or TRBV6-3; the D gene is possibly TRBD1 (5 bases). This CDR3 has 15 amino acids. The germline gives CDR1 MNHEY, CDR2 SVGEGT. V lost 2 bases and J 6 bases, leaving 16 bases between the germline ends. The CDR3 reads CASSYQRRGNHGYTF. CDR3 coding DNA: TGTGCCAGCAGTTACCAGCGGCGGGGGAACCATGGCTACACCTTC.

The chain is built from TRBV2 and TRBJ1-3; 7 nucleotides align to TRBD1. The CDR3 is 13 amino acids. Unmatched junction bases numbered 5, after V lost 6 bases and J lost 6 bases. Germline CDR1 and CDR2: SNHLY and FYNNEI. The CDR3 DNA reads TGTGCCAGCAGCGACAGGGTGAAAAACACCATATATTTT. Amino acids: CASSDRVKNTIYF.

The rearrangement links TRBV29-1 to TRBJ2-1, with D perhaps TRBD2 (6 bases). Deletions cut 6 bases from V and 10 bases from J, with 19 bases between. This CDR3 spans 13 amino acids. CDR1 SQVTM and CDR2 ANQGSEA come from the germline V gene. The CDR3 here is CSVEGLTRGEQFF. CDR3 nucleotides: TGCAGCGTGGAGGGACTGACTCGGGGCGAGCAGTTCTTC.

V gene TRBV6-5 combines with J gene TRBJ1-3; no clear D gene. V was pared by 8 bases and J by 4 bases, with 12 bases between. Germline values: CDR1 MNHEY, CDR2 SVGAGI. This CDR3 comprises 13 residues. The CDR3 here is CASAKEGGNTIYF. The CDR3 DNA sequence: TGTGCCAGCGCGAAGGAGGGCGGAAACACCATATATTTT.

The chain is built from TRBV5-4 and TRBJ1-2, with a tentative D call TRBD1 (5 bases). The CDR3 runs to 14 residues. The germline V gene has CDR1 SGHNT and CDR2 YYREEE (reference sequence). Trimming removed 0 bases from V and 2 bases from J, with 8 bases in between. CDR3 sequence (DNA): TGTGCCAGCAGCTTGGAGGGGCCCAACTATGGCTACACCTTC. Amino acids: CASSLEGPNYGYTF.

CDR3 coding DNA: TGTGCCAGCAGCTTAAATTTAGGCGGAAGCACAGATACGCAGTATTTT. It yields the protein CASSLNLGGSTDTQYF. The chain recombines TRBV7-9 with TRBJ2-3; the D is unclear. The CDR3 has 16 residues. Germline V gene lookup returns CDR1 SEHNR and CDR2 FQNEAQ (reference sequence). V was trimmed by 2 bases and J by 0 bases, leaving 12 bases between them. The full variable domain, with the rest looked up from reference TRBV7-9 and TRBJ2-3, is DTGVSQNPRHKITKRGQNVTFRCDPISEHNRLYWYRQTLGQGPEFLTYFQNEAQLEKSRLLSDRFSAERPKGSFSTLEIQRTEQGDSAMYLCASSLNLGGSTDTQYFGPGTRLTVL.

V usage is TRBV5-1 and J usage is TRBJ1-3; perhaps TRBD1 as D (5 bases). Germline V gene lookup returns CDR1 SGHRS and CDR2 YFSETQ. The ends were cut back, 0 bases at V and 2 bases at J, with 6 bases in the middle. The CDR3 has 14 residues. The CDR3 DNA sequence: TGCGCCAGCAGCTTGGGGGGCCCTGGAAACACCATATATTTT. Protein: CASSLGGPGNTIYF. The whole variable domain, remainder taken from reference TRBV5-1 and TRBJ1-3, is KAGVTQTPRYLIKTRGQQVTLSCSPISGHRSVSWYQQTPGQGLQFLFEYFSETQRNKGNFPGRFSGRQFSNSRSEMNVSTLELGDSALYLCASSLGGPGNTIYFGEGSWLTVV.

The chain employs TRBV7-9 and TRBJ2-1, with D perhaps matching TRBD2 (6 bases). Trimming removed 3 bases from V and 3 bases from J, with 9 bases in between. CDR1 SEHNR and CDR2 FQNEAQ come from the germline V gene (reference sequence). The CDR3 loop spans 14 amino acids. The CDR3 loop is CASSFGGNYNEQFF. The CDR3 region has the DNA TGTGCCAGCAGCTTTGGCGGGAACTACAATGAGCAGTTCTTC.

The chain recombines TRBV6-2 or TRBV6-3 with TRBJ2-1, with TRBD1 matching 8 bases. Germline loops: CDR1 MNHEY, CDR2 SVGEGT. Unmatched junction bases numbered 17, after V lost 4 bases and J lost 9 bases. The CDR3 length is 17 residues. This CDR3 is CASSSWTGSIGSSEQFF. CDR3 nucleotide sequence: TGTGCCAGCAGTTCCTGGACAGGGTCAATAGGTTCGTCTGAGCAGTTCTTC.

The chain employs TRBV29-1 and TRBJ1-2; the D is unclear. The CDR3 runs to 15 residues. The germline CDR1 and CDR2 sequences are SQVTM and ANQGSEA. Trimming took off 6 bases at V and 2 bases at J, with 19 bases between the two ends. Here the CDR3 reads CSVSFYATVNYGYTF. The CDR3 DNA follows: TGCAGCGTCTCATTCTACGCCACAGTAAACTATGGCTACACCTTC.

The chain links TRBV7-6 to TRBJ2-7, with TRBD1 as a possible D gene (8 bases). V was trimmed by 4 bases and J by 3 bases, leaving 16 bases between them. Germline V gene data show CDR1 as SGHVS and CDR2 as FNYEAQ. The CDR3 is made up of 15 amino acids. CDR3 sequence: CASSSGGTGNYEQYF. The CDR3 nucleotides are TGTGCCAGCAGCTCCGGGGGGACAGGTAACTACGAGCAGTACTTC.

V and J are TRBV6-9 and TRBJ1-6; the D is unclear. The V end was cut by 1 base, the J end by 10 bases, with 20 bases between. This CDR3 has 17 residues. In germline, CDR1 is MNHGY, CDR2 SVAAGI. The CDR3 spells CASSYYSPTRCGSPLHF. CDR3 nucleotides: TGTGCCAGCAGTTATTATAGTCCAACTAGGTGTGGGTCACCCCTCCACTTT.

The gene calls are TRBV9 and TRBJ2-3; 10 nucleotides line up with TRBD2. Losses at the gene ends were 0 bases for V and 9 bases for J; bases not matched to a gene: 10. CDR1 and CDR2 (germline): SGDLS, YYNGEE. This CDR3 has 16 amino acids. CDR3 sequence reads: CASSVGDSGGRGTQYF. DNA of the CDR3: TGTGCCAGCAGCGTAGGTGATAGCGGGGGGCGAGGGACGCAGTATTTT.